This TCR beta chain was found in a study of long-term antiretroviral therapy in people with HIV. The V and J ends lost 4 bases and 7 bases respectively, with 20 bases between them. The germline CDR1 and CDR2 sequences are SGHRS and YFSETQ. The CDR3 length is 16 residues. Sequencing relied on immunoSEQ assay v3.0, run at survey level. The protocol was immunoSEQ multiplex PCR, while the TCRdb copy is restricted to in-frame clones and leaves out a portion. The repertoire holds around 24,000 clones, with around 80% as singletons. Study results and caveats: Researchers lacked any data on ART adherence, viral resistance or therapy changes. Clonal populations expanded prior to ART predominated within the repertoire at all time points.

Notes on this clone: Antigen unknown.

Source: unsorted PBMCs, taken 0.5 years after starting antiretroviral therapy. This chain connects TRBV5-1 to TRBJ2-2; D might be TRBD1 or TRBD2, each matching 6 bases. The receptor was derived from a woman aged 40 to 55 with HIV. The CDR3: CASSPQRGRSGGELFF. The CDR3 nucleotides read TGCGCCAGCAGCCCCCAACGGGGGCGGTCAGGCGGGGAGCTGTTTTTT. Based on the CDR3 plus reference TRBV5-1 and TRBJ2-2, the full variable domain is KAGVTQTPRYLIKTRGQQVTLSCSPISGHRSVSWYQQTPGQGLQFLFEYFSETQRNKGNFPGRFSGRQFSNSRSEMNVSTLELGDSALYLCASSPQRGRSGGELFFGEGSRLTVL.